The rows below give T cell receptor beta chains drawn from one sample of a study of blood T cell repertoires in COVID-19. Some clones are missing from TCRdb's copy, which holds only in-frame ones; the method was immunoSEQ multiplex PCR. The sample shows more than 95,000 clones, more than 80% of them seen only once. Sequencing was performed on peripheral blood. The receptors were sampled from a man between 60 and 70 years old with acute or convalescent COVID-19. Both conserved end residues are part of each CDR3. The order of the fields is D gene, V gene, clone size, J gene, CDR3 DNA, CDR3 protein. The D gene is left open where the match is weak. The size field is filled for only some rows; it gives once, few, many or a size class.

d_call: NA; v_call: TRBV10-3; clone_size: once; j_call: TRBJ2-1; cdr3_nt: TGTGCCATCAGTGATTTGAGGGAAAGATACAATGAGCAGTTCTTC; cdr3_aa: CAISDLRERYNEQFF
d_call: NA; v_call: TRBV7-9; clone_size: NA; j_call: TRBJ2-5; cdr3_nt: TGTGCCAGCAGCTCCTGGGACACGGGGACCCAGTACTTC; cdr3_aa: CASSSWDTGTQYF
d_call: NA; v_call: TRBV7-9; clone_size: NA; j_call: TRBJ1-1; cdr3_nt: TGTGCCAGCAGCTTGGGGGAGGTAGCTTTCTTT; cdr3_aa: CASSLGEVAFF
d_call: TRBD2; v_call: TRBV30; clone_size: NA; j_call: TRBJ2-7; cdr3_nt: TGTGCCCCCCCGAATAGGGAGGGCTCCTACGAGCAGTACTTC; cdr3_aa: CAPPNREGSYEQYF
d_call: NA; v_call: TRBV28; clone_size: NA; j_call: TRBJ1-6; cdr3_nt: TGTGCCAGCAGTTTTTCCGGCTCCTATAATTCACCCCTCCACTTT; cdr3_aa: CASSFSGSYNSPLHF
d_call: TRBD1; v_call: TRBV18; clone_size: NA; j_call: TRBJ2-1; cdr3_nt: TGTGCCAGCTCACCACCATCCCCAGGGGGCATGGGCGATGAGCAGTTCTTC; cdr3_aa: CASSPPSPGGMGDEQFF
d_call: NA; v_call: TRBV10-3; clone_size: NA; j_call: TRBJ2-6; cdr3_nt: TGTGCCATCAGTGAGTCGAACAGCCCCTCTGGGGCCAACGTCCTGACTTTC; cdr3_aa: CAISESNSPSGANVLTF
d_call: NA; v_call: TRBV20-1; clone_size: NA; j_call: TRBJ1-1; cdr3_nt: TGCAGTGCTAGCCCCAGGGGTGAAGCTTTCTTT; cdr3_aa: CSASPRGEAFF
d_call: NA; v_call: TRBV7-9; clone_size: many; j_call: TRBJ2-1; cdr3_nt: TGTGCCAGCAGCTCCACAGGGAACGAGCAGTTCTTC; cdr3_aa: CASSSTGNEQFF
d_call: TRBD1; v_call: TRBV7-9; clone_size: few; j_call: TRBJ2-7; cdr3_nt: TGTGCCAGCAGCTTAGAGACAGGGATCGAGCAGTACTTC; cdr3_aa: CASSLETGIEQYF
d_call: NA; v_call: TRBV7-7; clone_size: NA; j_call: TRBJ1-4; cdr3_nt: TGTGCTAGCAGCTTAGTATACGGGACTAATGAAAAACTGTTTTTT; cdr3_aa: CASSLVYGTNEKLFF
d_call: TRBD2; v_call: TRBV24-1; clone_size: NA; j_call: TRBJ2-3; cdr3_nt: TGTGCCACCAGCGGACTAGCGGGAGGGACAGATACGCAGTATTTT; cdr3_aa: CATSGLAGGTDTQYF
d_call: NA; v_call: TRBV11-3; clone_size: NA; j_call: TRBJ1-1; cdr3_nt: TGTGCCAGCAGCTCTAATTGGTTGGAGAGCACTGAAGCTTTCTTT; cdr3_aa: CASSSNWLESTEAFF
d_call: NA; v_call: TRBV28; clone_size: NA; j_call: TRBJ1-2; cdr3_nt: TGTGCCAGCGGTGAAACAGGTGACTATGGCTACACCTTC; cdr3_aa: CASGETGDYGYTF
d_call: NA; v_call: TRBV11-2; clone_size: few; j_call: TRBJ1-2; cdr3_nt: TGTGCCAGCAGCCCAAGATTAGGACAGAACTATGGCTACACCTTC; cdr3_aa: CASSPRLGQNYGYTF